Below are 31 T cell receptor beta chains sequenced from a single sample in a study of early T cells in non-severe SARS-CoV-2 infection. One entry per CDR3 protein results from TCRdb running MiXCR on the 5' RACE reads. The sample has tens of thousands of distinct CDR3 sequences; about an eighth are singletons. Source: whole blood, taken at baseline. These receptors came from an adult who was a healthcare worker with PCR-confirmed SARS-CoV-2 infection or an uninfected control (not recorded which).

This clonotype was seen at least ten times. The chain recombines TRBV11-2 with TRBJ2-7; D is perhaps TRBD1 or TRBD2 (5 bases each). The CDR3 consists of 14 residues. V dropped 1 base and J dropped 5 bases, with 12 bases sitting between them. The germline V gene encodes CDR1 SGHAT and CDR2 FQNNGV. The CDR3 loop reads CASSLARGSHEQYF. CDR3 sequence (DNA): TGTGCCAGCAGCTTAGCGAGGGGTAGCCACGAGCAGTACTTC.

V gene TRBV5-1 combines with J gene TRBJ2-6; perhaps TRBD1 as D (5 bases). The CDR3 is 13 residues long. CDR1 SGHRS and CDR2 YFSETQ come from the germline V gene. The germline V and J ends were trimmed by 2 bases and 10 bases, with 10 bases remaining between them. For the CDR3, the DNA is TGCGCCAGCAGCTTTGACCCAGGGAACGTCCTGACTTTC. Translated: CASSFDPGNVLTF.

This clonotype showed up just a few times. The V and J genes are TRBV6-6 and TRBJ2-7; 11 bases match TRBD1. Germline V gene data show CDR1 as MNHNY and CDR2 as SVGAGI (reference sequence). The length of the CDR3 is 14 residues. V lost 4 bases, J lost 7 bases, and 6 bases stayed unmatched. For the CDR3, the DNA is TGTGCCAGCAGTTTCCCTGGGACAGGGGGAGAGCAGTACTTC. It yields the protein CASSFPGTGGEQYF.

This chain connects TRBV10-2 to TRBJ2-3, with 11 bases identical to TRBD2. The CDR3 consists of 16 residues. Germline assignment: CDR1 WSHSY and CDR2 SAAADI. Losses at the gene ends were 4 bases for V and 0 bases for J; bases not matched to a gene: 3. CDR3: CASSGGTSGSTDTQYF. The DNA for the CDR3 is TGCGCCAGCAGTGGGGGGACTAGCGGCAGCACAGATACGCAGTATTTT.

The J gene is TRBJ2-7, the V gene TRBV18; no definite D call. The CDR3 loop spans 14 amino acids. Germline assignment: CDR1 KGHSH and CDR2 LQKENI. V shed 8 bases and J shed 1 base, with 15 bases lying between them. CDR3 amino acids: CASTIHPGSYEQYF. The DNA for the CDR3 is TGTGCCAGCACCATCCACCCCGGTTCCTACGAGCAGTACTTC.

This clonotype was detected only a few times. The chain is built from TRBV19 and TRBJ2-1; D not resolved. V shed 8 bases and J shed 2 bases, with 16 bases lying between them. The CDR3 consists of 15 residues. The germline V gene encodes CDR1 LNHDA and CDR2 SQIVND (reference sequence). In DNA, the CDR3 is TGTGCCAGTGGCCAGGCCCGGTTAGCCTACAATGAGCAGTTCTTC. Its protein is CASGQARLAYNEQFF.

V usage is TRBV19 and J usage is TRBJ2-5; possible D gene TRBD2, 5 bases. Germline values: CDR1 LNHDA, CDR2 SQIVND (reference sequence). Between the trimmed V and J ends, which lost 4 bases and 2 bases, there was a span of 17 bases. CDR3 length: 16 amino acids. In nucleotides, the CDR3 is TGTGCCAGTAGTAAATACAGAGGGAGCCCACAAGAGACCCAGTACTTC. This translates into CASSKYRGSPQETQYF. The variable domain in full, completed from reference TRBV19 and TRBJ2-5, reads DGGITQSPKYLFRKEGQNVTLSCEQNLNHDAMYWYRQDPGQGLRLIYYSQIVNDFQKGDIAEGYSVSREKKESFPLTVTSAQKNPTAFYLCASSKYRGSPQETQYFGPGTRLLVL.

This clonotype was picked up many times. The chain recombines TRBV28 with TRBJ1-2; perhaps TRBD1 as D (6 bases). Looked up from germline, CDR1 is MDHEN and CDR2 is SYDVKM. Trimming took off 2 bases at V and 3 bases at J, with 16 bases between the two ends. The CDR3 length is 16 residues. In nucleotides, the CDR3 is TGTGCCAGCAGTTTAGGGACACCTCCCATAGACTATGGCTACACCTTC. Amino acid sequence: CASSLGTPPIDYGYTF.

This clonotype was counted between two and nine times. The CDR3 region is CSVAGFTYEQYF. In DNA, the CDR3 is TGCAGCGTTGCAGGGTTCACCTACGAGCAGTACTTC. This rearrangement joins TRBV29-1 to TRBJ2-7; perhaps TRBD1 as D (5 bases). The CDR3 consists of 12 residues. Trimming removed 4 bases at V and 2 bases at J, with 9 bases between. Germline assignment: CDR1 SQVTM and CDR2 ANQGSEA.

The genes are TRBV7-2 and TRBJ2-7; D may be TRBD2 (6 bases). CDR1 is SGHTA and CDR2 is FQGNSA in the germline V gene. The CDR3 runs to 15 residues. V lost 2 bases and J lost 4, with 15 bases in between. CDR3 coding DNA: TGTGCCAGCAGCTTATACGACGGGACTTATTACGAGCAGTACTTC. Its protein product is CASSLYDGTYYEQYF.

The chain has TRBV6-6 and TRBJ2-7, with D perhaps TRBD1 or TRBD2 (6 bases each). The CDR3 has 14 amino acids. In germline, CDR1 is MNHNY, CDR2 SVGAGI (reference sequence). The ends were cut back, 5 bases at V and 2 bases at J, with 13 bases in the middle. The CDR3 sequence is CASSPRGGPYEQYF. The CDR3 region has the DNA TGTGCCAGCAGTCCCAGGGGAGGCCCCTACGAGCAGTACTTC.

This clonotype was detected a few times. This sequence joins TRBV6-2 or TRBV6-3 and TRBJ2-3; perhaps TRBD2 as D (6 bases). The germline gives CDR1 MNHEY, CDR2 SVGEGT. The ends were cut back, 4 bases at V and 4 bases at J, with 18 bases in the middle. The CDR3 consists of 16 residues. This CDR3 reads CASSSTRDWVADTQYF. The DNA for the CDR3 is TGTGCCAGCAGTTCGACTCGGGACTGGGTGGCAGATACGCAGTATTTT.

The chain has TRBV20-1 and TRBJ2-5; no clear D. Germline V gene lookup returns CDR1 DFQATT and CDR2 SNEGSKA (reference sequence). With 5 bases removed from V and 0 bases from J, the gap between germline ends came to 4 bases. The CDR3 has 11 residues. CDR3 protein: CSAEDQETQYF. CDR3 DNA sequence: TGCAGTGCTGAGGACCAAGAGACCCAGTACTTC.

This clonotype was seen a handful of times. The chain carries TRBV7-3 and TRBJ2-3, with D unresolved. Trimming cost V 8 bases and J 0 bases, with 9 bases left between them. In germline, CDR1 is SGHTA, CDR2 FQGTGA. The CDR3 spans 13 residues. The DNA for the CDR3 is TGTGCCAGCGCGGTGGGGAGCACAGATACGCAGTATTTT. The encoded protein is CASAVGSTDTQYF.

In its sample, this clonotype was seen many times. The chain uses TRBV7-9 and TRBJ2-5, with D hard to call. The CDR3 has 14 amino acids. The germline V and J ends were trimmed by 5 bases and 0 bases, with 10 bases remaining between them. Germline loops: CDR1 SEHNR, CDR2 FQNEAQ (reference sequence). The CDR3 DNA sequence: TGTGCCAGCAGCCAGCAGAGCCACCAAGAGACCCAGTACTTC. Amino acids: CASSQQSHQETQYF.

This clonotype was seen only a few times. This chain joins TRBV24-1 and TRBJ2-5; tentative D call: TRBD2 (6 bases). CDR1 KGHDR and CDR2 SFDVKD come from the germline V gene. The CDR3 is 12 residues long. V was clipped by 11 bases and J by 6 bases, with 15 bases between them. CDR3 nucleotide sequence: TGTGCCATTGGGACTCCTGGGCAGACCCAGTACTTC. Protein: CAIGTPGQTQYF.

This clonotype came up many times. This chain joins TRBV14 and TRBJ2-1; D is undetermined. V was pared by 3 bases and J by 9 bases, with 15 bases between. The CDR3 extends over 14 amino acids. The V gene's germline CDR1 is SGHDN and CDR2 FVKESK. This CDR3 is CASSQSLVSGEQFF. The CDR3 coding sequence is TGTGCCAGCAGCCAGTCCTTGGTTTCCGGTGAGCAGTTCTTC.

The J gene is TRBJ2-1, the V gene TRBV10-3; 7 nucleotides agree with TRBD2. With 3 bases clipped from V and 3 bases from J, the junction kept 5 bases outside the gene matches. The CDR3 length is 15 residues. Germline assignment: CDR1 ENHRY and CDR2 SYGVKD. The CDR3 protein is CAISDPSGNYNEQFF. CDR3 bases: TGTGCCATCAGTGATCCTAGCGGAAACTACAATGAGCAGTTCTTC.

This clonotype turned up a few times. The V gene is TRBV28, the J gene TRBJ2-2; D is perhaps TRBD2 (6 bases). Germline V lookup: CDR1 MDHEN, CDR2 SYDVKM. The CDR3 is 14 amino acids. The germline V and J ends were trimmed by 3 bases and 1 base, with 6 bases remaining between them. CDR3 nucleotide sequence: TGTGCCAGCAGTTTCGGGGGGAACACCGGGGAGCTGTTTTTT. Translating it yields CASSFGGNTGELFF.

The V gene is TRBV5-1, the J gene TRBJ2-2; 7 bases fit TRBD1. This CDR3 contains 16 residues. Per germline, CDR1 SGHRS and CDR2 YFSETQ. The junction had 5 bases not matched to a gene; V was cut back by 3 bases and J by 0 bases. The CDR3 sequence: CASSYPGTANTGELFF. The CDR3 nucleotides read TGCGCCAGCAGCTACCCGGGGACAGCGAACACCGGGGAGCTGTTTTTT.

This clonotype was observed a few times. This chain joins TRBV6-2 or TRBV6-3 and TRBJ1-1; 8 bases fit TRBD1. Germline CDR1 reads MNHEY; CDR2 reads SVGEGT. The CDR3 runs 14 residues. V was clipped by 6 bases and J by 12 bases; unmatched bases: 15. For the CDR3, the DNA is TGTGCCAGCAGAACCGGCTTGGACAGGGTTGCGACTTTCTTT. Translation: CASRTGLDRVATFF.

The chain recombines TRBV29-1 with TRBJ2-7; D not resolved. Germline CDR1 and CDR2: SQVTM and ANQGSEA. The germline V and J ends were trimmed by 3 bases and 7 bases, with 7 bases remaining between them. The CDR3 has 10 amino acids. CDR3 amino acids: CSVEIGEQYF. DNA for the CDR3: TGCAGCGTTGAGATTGGAGAGCAGTACTTC.

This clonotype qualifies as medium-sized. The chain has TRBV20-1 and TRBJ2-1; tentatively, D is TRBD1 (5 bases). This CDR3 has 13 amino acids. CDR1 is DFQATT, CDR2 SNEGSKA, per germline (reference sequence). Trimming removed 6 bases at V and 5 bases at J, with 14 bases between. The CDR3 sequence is CSAQMDTDNEQFF. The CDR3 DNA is TGCAGTGCCCAGATGGACACTGACAATGAGCAGTTCTTC.

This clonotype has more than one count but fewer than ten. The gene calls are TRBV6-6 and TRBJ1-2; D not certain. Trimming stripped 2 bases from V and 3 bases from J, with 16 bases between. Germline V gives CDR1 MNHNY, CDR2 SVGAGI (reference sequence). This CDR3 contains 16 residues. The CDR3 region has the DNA TGTGCCAGCAGTTACCCCCCCTTGAGCAGAGACTATGGCTACACCTTC. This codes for CASSYPPLSRDYGYTF.

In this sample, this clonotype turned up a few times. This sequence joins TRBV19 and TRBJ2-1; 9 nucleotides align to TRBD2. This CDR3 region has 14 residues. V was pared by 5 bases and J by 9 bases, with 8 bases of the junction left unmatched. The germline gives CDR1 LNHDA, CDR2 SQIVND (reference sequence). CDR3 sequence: CASSPGRGGTEQFF. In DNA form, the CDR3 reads TGTGCCAGTAGTCCTGGGCGGGGGGGCACTGAGCAGTTCTTC. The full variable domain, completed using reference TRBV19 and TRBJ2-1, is DGGITQSPKYLFRKEGQNVTLSCEQNLNHDAMYWYRQDPGQGLRLIYYSQIVNDFQKGDIAEGYSVSREKKESFPLTVTSAQKNPTAFYLCASSPGRGGTEQFFGPGTRLTVL.

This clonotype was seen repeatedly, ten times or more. The CDR3 nucleotides are TGCGCCAGCAGGTACGGACTAGCATGGACCGGGGAGCTGTTTTTT. This sequence encodes CASRYGLAWTGELFF. The rearrangement joins TRBV5-1 to TRBJ2-2, with TRBD2 matching over 8 bases. Germline CDR1 reads SGHRS; CDR2 reads YFSETQ. CDR3 size: 15 residues. Trimming removed 5 bases from V and 5 bases from J; junction bases left unmatched: 8.

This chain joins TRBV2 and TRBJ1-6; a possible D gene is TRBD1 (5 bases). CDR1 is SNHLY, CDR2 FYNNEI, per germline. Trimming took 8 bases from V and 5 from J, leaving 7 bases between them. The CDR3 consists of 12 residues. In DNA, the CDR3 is TGTGCCAGCGACAGAGATAATTCACCCCTCCACTTT. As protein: CASDRDNSPLHF.

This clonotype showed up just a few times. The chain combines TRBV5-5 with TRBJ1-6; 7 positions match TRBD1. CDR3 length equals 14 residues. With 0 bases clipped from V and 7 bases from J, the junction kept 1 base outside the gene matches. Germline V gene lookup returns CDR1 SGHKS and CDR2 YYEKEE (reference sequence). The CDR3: CASSLEDRNSPLHF. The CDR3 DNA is TGTGCCAGCAGCTTGGAGGACAGGAATTCACCCCTCCACTTT.

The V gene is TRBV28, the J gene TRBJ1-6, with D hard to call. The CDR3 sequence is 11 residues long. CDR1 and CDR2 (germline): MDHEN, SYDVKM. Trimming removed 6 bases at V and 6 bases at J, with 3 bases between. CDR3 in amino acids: CASRGNSPLHF. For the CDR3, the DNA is TGTGCCAGCAGGGGTAATTCACCCCTCCACTTT.

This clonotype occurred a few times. CDR3 DNA: TGCGCCAGCAGCCAAGAGGGGACTAGCGCGAACACCGGGGAGCTGTTTTTT. It specifies CASSQEGTSANTGELFF. The V and J genes are TRBV4-3 and TRBJ2-2, with 10 bases aligning to TRBD2. Germline CDR1 LGHNA, CDR2 YSLEER. The CDR3 covers 17 residues. V dropped 0 bases and J dropped 0; count of bases not matched to a gene: 1.

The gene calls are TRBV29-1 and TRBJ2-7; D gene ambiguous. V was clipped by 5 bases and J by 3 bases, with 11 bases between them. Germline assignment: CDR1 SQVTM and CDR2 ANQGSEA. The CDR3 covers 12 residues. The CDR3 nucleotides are TGCAGCGTTTTCGACTCAGGCTACGAGCAGTACTTC. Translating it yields CSVFDSGYEQYF.